This is a list of T cell receptor beta chains from one sample in a study of T cell repertoires and HLA-DP antigens. This table comes from immunoSEQ multiplex PCR, and its TCRdb copy is limited to in-frame clones, with some not included. The repertoire holds approximately 73,000 clones, roughly 78% seen once, with 1.6% in the top ten. The antigens these receptors bind are not known. The sample comprised CD4+ T cells from PBMCs. Receptor source: a man in his 60s in good health and CMV-seronegative. CDR3s include the opening cysteine and the closing phenylalanine or tryptophan. Fields, in order: J gene, V gene, CDR3 protein.

j_call: TRBJ2-5; v_call: TRBV10-1; cdr3_aa: CASSARAQETQYF
j_call: TRBJ1-3; v_call: TRBV4-2; cdr3_aa: CASSAGTGVWGNTIYF
j_call: TRBJ2-1; v_call: TRBV7-2; cdr3_aa: CASSPTLAGGLNEQFF
j_call: TRBJ2-5; v_call: TRBV5-1; cdr3_aa: CASSLVLAGGHQETQYF
j_call: TRBJ1-5; v_call: TRBV18; cdr3_aa: CASGVNQPQHF
j_call: TRBJ1-1; v_call: TRBV19; cdr3_aa: CATNRAPLNTEAFF
j_call: TRBJ1-2; v_call: TRBV2; cdr3_aa: CASSSYGYTF
j_call: TRBJ2-2; v_call: TRBV19; cdr3_aa: CASSSRTGNTGELFF
j_call: TRBJ2-2; v_call: TRBV20-1; cdr3_aa: CSARKGGELFF
j_call: TRBJ2-1; v_call: TRBV19; cdr3_aa: CASSMIGARVDNEQFF
j_call: TRBJ2-1; v_call: TRBV27; cdr3_aa: CASKRDYNEQFF